This TCR beta chain was observed in a study of shared clonotypes between healthy human individuals. Study as a whole: CD4 naive and memory got three plates each, CD8 naive two, CD8 memory one. Study observations and caveats: Investigators expected sequencing depth to affect clonotype sharing among donors.

Sequencing used immunoSEQ multiplex PCR; TCRdb keeps in-frame clones, though not all of them. Among some 1.4 million clones listed, around 97% were seen once. As for this clone: The antigen is not known.

The V gene's germline CDR1 is SGHVS and CDR2 FQNEAQ. This CDR3 has 17 residues. The ends lost 5 bases at V and 0 bases at J; junction bases unmatched: 6. This receptor was taken from a man aged 30 to 45 in good health. V gene TRBV7-8 combines with J gene TRBJ2-7; 14 bases match TRBD2. The sequenced material came from naive CD4+ T cells sorted from blood. Subset in this sample: CD45RA+ positively selected. Written as DNA, the CDR3 is TGTGCCAGCAGCCCGGGACTAGCGGGAGTGAGCTCCTACGAGCAGTACTTC. Protein sequence: CASSPGLAGVSSYEQYF. The whole variable domain, remainder taken from reference TRBV7-8 and TRBJ2-7, is GAGVSQSPRYKVAKRGQDVALRCDPISGHVSLFWYQQALGQGPEFLTYFQNEAQLDKSGLPSDRFFAERPEGSVSTLKIQRTQQEDSAVYLCASSPGLAGVSSYEQYFGPGTRLTVT.